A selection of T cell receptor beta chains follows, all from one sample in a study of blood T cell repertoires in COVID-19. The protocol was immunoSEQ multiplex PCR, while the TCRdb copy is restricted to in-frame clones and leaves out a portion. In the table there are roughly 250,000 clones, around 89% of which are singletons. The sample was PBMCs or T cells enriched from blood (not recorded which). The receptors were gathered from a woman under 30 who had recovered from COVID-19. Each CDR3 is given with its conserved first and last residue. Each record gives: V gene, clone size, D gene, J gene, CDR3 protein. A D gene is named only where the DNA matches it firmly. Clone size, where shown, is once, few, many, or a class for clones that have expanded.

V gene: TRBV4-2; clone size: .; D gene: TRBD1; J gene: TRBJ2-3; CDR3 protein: CASSPNPEGAGNTQYF
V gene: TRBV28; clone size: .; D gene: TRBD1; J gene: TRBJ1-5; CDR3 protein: CASSPIQGAGNQPQHF
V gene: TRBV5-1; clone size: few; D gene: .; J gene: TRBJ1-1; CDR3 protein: CASSSPLRDEAFF
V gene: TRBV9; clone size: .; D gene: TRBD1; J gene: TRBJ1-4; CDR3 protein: CASSVAAGGGEKLFF
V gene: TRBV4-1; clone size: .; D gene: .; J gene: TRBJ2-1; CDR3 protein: CASSHWTGIEQFF
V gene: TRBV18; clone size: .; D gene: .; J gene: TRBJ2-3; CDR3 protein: CASSPGAGTHTDTQYF
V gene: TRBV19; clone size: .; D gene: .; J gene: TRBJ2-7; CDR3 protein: CASSIGAGNYEQYF
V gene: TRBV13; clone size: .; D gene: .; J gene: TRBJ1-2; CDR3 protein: CASSSYWQLTNYGYTF
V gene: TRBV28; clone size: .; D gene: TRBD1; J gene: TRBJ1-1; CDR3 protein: CASSGQGAKVTEAFF
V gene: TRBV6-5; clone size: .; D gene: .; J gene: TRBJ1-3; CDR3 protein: CASMAGGTGNTIYF
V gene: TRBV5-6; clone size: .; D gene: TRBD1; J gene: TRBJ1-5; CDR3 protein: CASSLGRGLDQPQHF
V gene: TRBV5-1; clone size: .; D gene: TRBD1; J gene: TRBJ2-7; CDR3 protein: CASSRYAGGSYEQYF
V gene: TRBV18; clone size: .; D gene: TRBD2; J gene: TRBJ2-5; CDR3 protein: CASSLSGGRQETQYF
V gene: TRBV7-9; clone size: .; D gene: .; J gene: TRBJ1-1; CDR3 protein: CASRHNIGDTFPNTEAFF
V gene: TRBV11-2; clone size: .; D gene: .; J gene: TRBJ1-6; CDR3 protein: CASSLVLGQGAINSPLHF
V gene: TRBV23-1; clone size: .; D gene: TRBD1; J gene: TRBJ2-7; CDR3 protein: CASRPAGGLDEQYF
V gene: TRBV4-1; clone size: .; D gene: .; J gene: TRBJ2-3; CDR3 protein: CASSQQSTDTQYF
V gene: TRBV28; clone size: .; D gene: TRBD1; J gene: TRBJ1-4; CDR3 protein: CASIQGGQNEKLFF
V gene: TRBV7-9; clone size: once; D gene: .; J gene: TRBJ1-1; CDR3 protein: CASSLVIQANTEAFF
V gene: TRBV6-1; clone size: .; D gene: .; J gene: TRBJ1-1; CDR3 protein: CASSDQGLNTEAFF
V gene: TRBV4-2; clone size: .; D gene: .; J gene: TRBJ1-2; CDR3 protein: CASSHNSPRDYGYTF
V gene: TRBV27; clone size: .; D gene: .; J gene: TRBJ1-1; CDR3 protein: CASSRLSLNTEAFF
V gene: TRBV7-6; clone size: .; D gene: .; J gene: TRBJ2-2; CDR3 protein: CATEQVTGELFF
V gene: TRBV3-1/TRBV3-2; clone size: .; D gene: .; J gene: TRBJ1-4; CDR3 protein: CASTSGAKLFF
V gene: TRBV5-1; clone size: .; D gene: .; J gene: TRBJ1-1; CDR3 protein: CASSLGRDYEAFF
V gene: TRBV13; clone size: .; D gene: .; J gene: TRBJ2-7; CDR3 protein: CASSIQGFRSYEQYF
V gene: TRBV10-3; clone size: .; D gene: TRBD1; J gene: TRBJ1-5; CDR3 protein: CAISEQGAIQPQHF
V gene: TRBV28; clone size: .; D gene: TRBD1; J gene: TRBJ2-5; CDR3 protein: CASTTVGQGVEETQYF
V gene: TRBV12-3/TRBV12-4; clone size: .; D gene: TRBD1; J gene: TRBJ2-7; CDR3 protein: CASSLNRGPEQYF
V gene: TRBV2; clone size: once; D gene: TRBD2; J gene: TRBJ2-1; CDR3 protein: CASSGQERGPNNEQFF
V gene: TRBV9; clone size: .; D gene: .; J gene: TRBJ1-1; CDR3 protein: CASSVERGISTEAFF
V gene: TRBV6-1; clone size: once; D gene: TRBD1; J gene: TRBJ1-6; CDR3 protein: CASSESLTGAGNSPLHF
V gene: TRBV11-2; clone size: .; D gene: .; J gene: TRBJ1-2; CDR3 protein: CASSLQGGRGYGYTF
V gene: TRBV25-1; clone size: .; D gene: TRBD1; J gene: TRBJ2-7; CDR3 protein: CASSERTGTGPHEQYF
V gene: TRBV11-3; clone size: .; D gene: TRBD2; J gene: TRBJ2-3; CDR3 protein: CASSLSGERGTQYF
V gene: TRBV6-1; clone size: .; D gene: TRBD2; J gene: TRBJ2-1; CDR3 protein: CASSDIAGGHEQFF
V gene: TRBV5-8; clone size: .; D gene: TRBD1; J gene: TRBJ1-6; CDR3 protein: CASSYKGQGARDSPLHF
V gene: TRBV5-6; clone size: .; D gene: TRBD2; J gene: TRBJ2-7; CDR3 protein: CASSLGLAGTYRHEQYF
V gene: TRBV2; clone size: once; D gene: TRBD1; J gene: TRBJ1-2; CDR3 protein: CASSDPGGGGDYGYTF
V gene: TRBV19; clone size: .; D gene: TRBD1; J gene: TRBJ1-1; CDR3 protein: CASSSWEQGSLNTEAFF
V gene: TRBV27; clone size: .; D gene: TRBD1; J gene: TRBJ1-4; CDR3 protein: CASSRTGVSEKLFF
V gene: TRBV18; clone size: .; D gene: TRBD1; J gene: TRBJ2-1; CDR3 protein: CASSPPGQGGNEQFF
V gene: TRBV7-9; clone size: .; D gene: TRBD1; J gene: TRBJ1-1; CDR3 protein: CASSLVQGGTEAFF
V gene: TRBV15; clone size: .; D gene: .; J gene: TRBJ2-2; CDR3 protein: CATSTDRTGELFF
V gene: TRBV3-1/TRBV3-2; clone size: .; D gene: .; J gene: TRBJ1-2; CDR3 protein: CASSQEARGYTF
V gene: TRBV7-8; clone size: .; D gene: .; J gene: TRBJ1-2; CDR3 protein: CASSSIQGLGYYGYTF
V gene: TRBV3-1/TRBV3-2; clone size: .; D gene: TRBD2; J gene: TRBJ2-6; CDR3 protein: CASSWTSVISGANVLTF
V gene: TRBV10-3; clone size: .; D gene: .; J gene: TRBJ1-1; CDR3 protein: CAINTGWSNTEAFF
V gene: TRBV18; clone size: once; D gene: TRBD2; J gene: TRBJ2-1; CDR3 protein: CASSPTSGAHNEQFF
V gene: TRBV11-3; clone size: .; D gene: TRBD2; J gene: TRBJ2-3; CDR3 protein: CASSFGRGDTQYF
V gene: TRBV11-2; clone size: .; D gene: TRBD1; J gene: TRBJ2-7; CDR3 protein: CASSYGQGSYEQYF
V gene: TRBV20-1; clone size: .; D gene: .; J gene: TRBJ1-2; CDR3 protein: CSASALGGYTF
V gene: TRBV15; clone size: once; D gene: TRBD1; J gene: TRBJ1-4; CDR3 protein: CATRTGTFAEKLFF
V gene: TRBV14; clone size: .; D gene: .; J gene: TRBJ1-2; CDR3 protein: CASSQETGSYGYTF
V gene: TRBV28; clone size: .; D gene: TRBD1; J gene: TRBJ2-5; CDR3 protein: CASSSPGQGRETQYF
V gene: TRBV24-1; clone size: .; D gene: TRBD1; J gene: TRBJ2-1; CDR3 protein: CATRDRGNEQFF
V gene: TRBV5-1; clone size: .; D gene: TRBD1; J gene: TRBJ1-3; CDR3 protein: CASSPTGSSGNTIYF